The next 21 T cell receptor beta chains were all read from a single sample in a study of regulatory T cells in long-lasting Graves disease. CDR3 regions were amplified by Arm-PCR using iRepertoire HTBI primers to build TCR beta libraries. TCRdb re-analysed the multiplex PCR reads in MiXCR, keeping a single row per CDR3 protein. Of roughly 520,000 distinct CDR3 sequences in the sample, more than 10% were seen once. Time point here: newly diagnosed GD, antithyroid drugs for less than 3 months. The TCR library was made from RNA that had been extracted from PBMCs in TRIzol. The same specimen was also included in a second study, on T cells in Graves' hyperthyroidism and ophthalmopathy.

The specimen comprised peripheral blood mononuclear cells (PBMCs), sampled at new diagnosis, from a patient treated with antithyroid drugs. Receptors were obtained from a woman under 40 with Graves disease.

This clonotype was observed at least ten times. This sequence joins TRBV30 and TRBJ1-2; D gene ambiguous. Germline V lookup: CDR1 GTSNPN, CDR2 SVGIG (reference sequence). This CDR3 is 17 amino acids long. V lost 1 base and J 5 bases, leaving 23 bases between the germline ends. The CDR3 sequence is CAWSDRIRRPIVYGYTF. Here the CDR3 DNA reads TGTGCCTGGAGTGACAGAATTAGGCGTCCAATCGTTTATGGCTACACCTTC.

Ten or more counts support this clonotype. The chain couples TRBV30 to TRBJ2-7; D call uncertain. The V gene lost 1 base and the J gene lost 4 bases, with 8 bases spanning the gap. This CDR3 is built from 12 residues. Germline V lookup: CDR1 GTSNPN, CDR2 SVGIG (reference sequence). CDR3 bases: TGTGCCTGGAGTGGGGCAGGTTACGAGCAGTACTTC. As protein: CAWSGAGYEQYF.

This clonotype was seen at least ten times. The chain recombines TRBV6-2 or TRBV6-3 with TRBJ2-3; D might be TRBD1 or TRBD2, each matching 5 bases. V lost 2 bases, J lost 3 bases, and 21 bases lay in between. CDR3 length: 18 amino acids. CDR1 is MNHEY and CDR2 is SVGEGT in the germline V gene. CDR3 nucleotide sequence: TGTGCCAGCAGTTACGTCTCCGACAGTTTTAGAGGGACAGATACGCAGTATTTT. Amino acid sequence: CASSYVSDSFRGTDTQYF.

The V call is TRBV4-1, the J call TRBJ2-4; 10 bases match TRBD1. Germline V gives CDR1 MGHRA, CDR2 YSYEKL. Losses at the gene ends were 3 bases for V and 7 bases for J; bases not matched to a gene: 0. The CDR3 length is 13 residues. CDR3 coding DNA: TGCGCCAGCAGCCAGGACAGGGGGAACATTCAGTACTTC. Its translation: CASSQDRGNIQYF.

The CDR3 bases are TGTGCCAGCAGCTTATTCGCCCACCAGAGCTACGAGCAGTACTTC. Encoded protein: CASSLFAHQSYEQYF. The chain uses TRBV7-9 and TRBJ2-7; no clear D. The V gene lost 2 bases and the J gene lost 3 bases, with 14 bases spanning the gap. The CDR3 sequence is 15 residues long. Germline V lookup: CDR1 SEHNR, CDR2 FQNEAQ (reference sequence).

This clonotype was picked up many times. CDR3 in amino acids: CASSLAPGTHNNEQFF. CDR3 sequence (DNA): TGTGCCAGCAGCTTAGCACCCGGGACTCATAACAATGAGCAGTTCTTC. This chain joins TRBV11-2 and TRBJ2-1, with D tentatively TRBD2 (6 bases). Germline lookup yields CDR1 SGHAT and CDR2 FQNNGV. The CDR3 has 16 residues. Trimming removed 1 base from V and 5 bases from J, with 15 bases in between.

This chain connects TRBV29-1 to TRBJ2-1; D is unresolved. Per germline, CDR1 SQVTM and CDR2 ANQGSEA. This CDR3 is built from 13 residues. V shed 6 bases and J shed 8 bases, with 17 bases lying between them. The DNA for the CDR3 is TGCAGCGTGCGAAAAAAAGGTGGGCATGAGCAGTTCTTC. This sequence encodes CSVRKKGGHEQFF.

This clonotype was seen repeatedly, ten times or more. CDR3 bases: TGCAGTGCTAGCTTAGCGGGAGCCTCTGAGACCCAGTACTTC. The encoded protein is CSASLAGASETQYF. This rearrangement joins TRBV20-1 to TRBJ2-5; 9 nucleotides match TRBD2. The V and J ends lost 3 bases and 5 bases, in that order; junction bases with no gene match: 7. This CDR3 contains 14 residues. Germline V gives CDR1 DFQATT, CDR2 SNEGSKA (reference sequence).

This clonotype was detected only a few times. The rearrangement joins TRBV29-1 to TRBJ2-7; D unresolved. The CDR3 runs to 12 residues. Trimming stripped 5 bases from V and 0 bases from J, with 8 bases between. Germline values: CDR1 SQVTM, CDR2 ANQGSEA. The DNA for the CDR3 is TGCAGCGTTTCCAGTAGCTCCTACGAGCAGTACTTC. This gives the protein CSVSSSSYEQYF.

The rearrangement uses TRBV7-2 and TRBJ1-2; a weak D match, TRBD1 (6 bases). V shed 7 bases and J shed 7 bases, with 16 bases lying between them. This CDR3 comprises 13 residues. Germline V gene data show CDR1 as SGHTA and CDR2 as FQGNSA. CDR3: CASTARGGCGYTF. CDR3 bases: TGTGCCAGCACCGCGCGAGGGGGTTGTGGCTACACCTTC.

As to this clonotype: Relative to the germline gene, one junction end is altered; a read error may explain this. V and J are TRBV5-4 and TRBJ1-1; D not resolved. Germline V gene data show CDR1 as SGHNT and CDR2 as YYREEE (reference sequence). The CDR3 extends over 11 amino acids. The CDR3 protein is CASREGRRAFF. In DNA, the CDR3 is TGTGCGAGCAGAGAGGGTAGGAGGGCTTTCTTT.

This clonotype has a count of ten or more. The chain recombines TRBV7-2 with TRBJ1-2; tentative D call: TRBD1 (6 bases). Germline V gene data show CDR1 as SGHTA and CDR2 as FQGNSA. The germline V and J ends were trimmed by 1 base and 3 bases, with 12 bases remaining between them. This CDR3 is built from 15 residues. CDR3 region: CASSLGDKAHYGYTF. The CDR3 bases are TGTGCCAGCAGCTTAGGGGACAAGGCCCACTATGGCTACACCTTC. The full variable domain, in which reference TRBV7-2 and TRBJ1-2 provide the parts outside the CDR3, is GAGVSQSPSNKVTEKGKDVELRCDPISGHTALYWYRQSLGQGLEFLIYFQGNSAPDKSGLPSDRFSAERTGGSVSTLTIQRTQQEDSAVYLCASSLGDKAHYGYTFGSGTRLTVV.

A word on this clonotype: It may be a read error: a sequence one base away is much more abundant. The rearrangement joins TRBV7-9 to TRBJ2-7, with D possibly matching TRBD2 (5 bases). The CDR3 is 14 residues long. V lost 5 bases to trimming and J lost 5 bases, with 16 bases between them. The V gene's germline CDR1 is SEHNR and CDR2 FQNEAQ (reference sequence). CDR3 protein: CASSTKRGRNEQYF. CDR3 coding DNA: TGTGCCAGCAGCACAAAGAGAGGGCGGAACGAGCAGTACTTC.

This clonotype was detected many times. The chain employs TRBV12-3 or TRBV12-4 and TRBJ1-5; D might be TRBD1 (6 bases). This CDR3 is 16 amino acids long. V was pared by 5 bases and J by 4 bases, with 18 bases between. In nucleotides, the CDR3 is TGTGCCAGCAGTCGCAACTCCCTAGGACAGAATCAGCCCCAGCATTTT. Its protein is CASSRNSLGQNQPQHF.

This clonotype turned up a few times. The rearrangement joins TRBV27 to TRBJ1-5, with D hard to call. Trimming shortened V by 2 bases and J by 5 bases, and 10 bases separated the two germline ends. The germline CDR1 and CDR2 sequences are MNHEY and SMNVEV (reference sequence). The CDR3 contains 14 residues. The CDR3 reads CASSLNRVDQPQHF. The CDR3 region has the DNA TGTGCCAGCAGTTTAAATCGGGTGGATCAGCCCCAGCATTTT.

This clonotype was observed many times. The chain recombines TRBV12-3 or TRBV12-4 with TRBJ2-1; D may match TRBD1 or TRBD2 (5 bases each). The V end lost 2 bases, the J end lost 10 bases, and 9 bases lay between the germline ends. This CDR3 has 12 residues. The CDR3 loop reads CASSLMGVEQFF. CDR3 DNA: TGTGCCAGCAGTTTAATGGGGGTAGAGCAGTTCTTC.

The sample holds many counts of this clonotype. The chain uses TRBV19 and TRBJ1-1; 7 nucleotides agree with TRBD1. After removal of 10 bases from V and 3 bases from J, the junction contained 8 bases not matched to a gene. The CDR3 covers 13 residues. The V gene's germline CDR1 is LNHDA and CDR2 SQIVND (reference sequence). In nucleotides, the CDR3 is TGTGCCACCGGAACAGGGGTTTACACTGAAGCTTTCTTT. Translation: CATGTGVYTEAFF.

This clonotype has at least ten counts. The chain carries TRBV2 and TRBJ2-5; the D is unclear. V shed 8 bases and J shed 5 bases, with 15 bases lying between them. The CDR3 has 13 amino acids. The V gene's germline CDR1 is SNHLY and CDR2 FYNNEI. CDR3 DNA sequence: TGTGCCAGCGAAGCACCGATACGGGAGACCCAGTACTTC. Protein product: CASEAPIRETQYF.

The chain joins TRBV6-1 to TRBJ2-1, with D unclear. The germline V and J ends were trimmed by 1 base and 0 bases, with 10 bases remaining between them. CDR1 MNHNS and CDR2 SASEGT come from the germline V gene. The CDR3 totals 16 residues. The CDR3 sequence is CASSEVGVSSYNEQFF. CDR3 bases: TGTGCCAGCAGTGAAGTGGGCGTCAGCTCCTACAATGAGCAGTTCTTC.

This clonotype was picked up many times. The chain uses TRBV20-1 and TRBJ2-3, with TRBD2 matching 8 bases. Germline loops: CDR1 DFQATT, CDR2 SNEGSKA (reference sequence). The CDR3 runs to 14 residues. J gave up 6 bases and V 3 bases, and 8 bases lay outside the gene matches. This chain's CDR3 is CSASGGDASDTQYF. The DNA for the CDR3 is TGCAGTGCTAGCGGGGGGGATGCGTCGGATACGCAGTATTTT.

This clonotype has a count of ten or more. Written as DNA, the CDR3 is TGTGCCTCCAGTCGACAGGGGGAATCACCCCTCCACTTT. This gives the protein CASSRQGESPLHF. The chain combines TRBV6-1 with TRBJ1-6; the match to TRBD1 covers 9 bases. Unmatched junction bases numbered 9, after V lost 11 bases and J lost 10 bases. The germline CDR1 and CDR2 sequences are MNHNS and SASEGT. The CDR3 is 13 residues long.